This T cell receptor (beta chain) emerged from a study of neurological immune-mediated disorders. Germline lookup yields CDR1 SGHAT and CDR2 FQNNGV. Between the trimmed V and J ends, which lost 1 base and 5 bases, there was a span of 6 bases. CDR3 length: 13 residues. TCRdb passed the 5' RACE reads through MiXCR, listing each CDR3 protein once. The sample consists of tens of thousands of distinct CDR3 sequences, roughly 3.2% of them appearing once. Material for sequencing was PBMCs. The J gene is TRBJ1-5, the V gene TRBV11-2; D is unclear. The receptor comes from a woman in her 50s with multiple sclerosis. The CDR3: CASSLGDDQPQHF. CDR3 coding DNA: TGTGCCAGCAGCTTAGGAGACGATCAGCCCCAGCATTTT.